Listed below are T cell receptor beta chains from one sample, sequenced in a study of monozygotic twins with inflammatory bowel disease. TCRdb reanalyzed the 5' RACE reads and collapses them to one entry per CDR3 protein, without DNA. The sample yields 150,000 to 200,000 distinct CDR3 sequences, of which the top ten take up less than 7.5%. Sequencing was carried out using blood. These TCRs come from a human donor with ulcerative colitis or Crohn's disease, or a healthy co-twin of an affected twin (not recorded which). Each CDR3 is given with its conserved first and last residue. Fields, in order: V gene, J gene, CDR3 protein.

>TRBV28|TRBJ1-2
CASSLSHPGLGNYGYTF
>TRBV19|TRBJ1-5
CASTVGPAVGQPQHF
>TRBV6-1|TRBJ2-6
CASSTGTKTGANVLTF
>TRBV7-9|TRBJ2-1
CASNDPPGRTGNEQFF
>TRBV6-1|TRBJ1-4
CASKDPRGAEVEKLFF
>TRBV29-1|TRBJ2-2
CSVRPSWNTGELFF
>TRBV5-1|TRBJ1-5
CASSSGTPNQPQHF
>TRBV20-1|TRBJ2-2
CSAREGTGRNTGELFF
>TRBV29-1|TRBJ2-7
CSVEARTGAYEQYF
>TRBV27|TRBJ1-2
CASSLSTGSDYGYTF
>TRBV4-2|TRBJ2-3
CASSQAPGDETDTQYF
>TRBV10-3|TRBJ2-1
CAITGDRTNEQFF
>TRBV20-1|TRBJ1-4
CSARMGRKDEKLFF
>TRBV15|TRBJ2-3
CATSSGQGALTDTQYF
>TRBV24-1|TRBJ2-3
CATSDFGQGTDTQYF
>TRBV28|TRBJ1-6
CASSSGTGINSPLHF
>TRBV30|TRBJ2-3
CATPNIGTASTDTQYF
>TRBV6-9|TRBJ1-1
CASRNQDSPEAFF
>TRBV10-3|TRBJ2-1
CAISESGGGALFF
>TRBV7-2|TRBJ2-1
CASSPHRHEQFF
>TRBV12-3/TRBV12-4|TRBJ2-1
CASSLKAGEQFF
>TRBV5-1|TRBJ2-1
CASSHQLAGDYNEQFF
>TRBV28|TRBJ2-1
CASTLGSDNEQFF
>TRBV30|TRBJ1-2
CAWWGVLGYTF
>TRBV18|TRBJ2-1
CASSPGTGNYNEQFF
>TRBV4-1|TRBJ2-3
CASSQDSLAGVRDTQYF
>TRBV5-1|TRBJ2-5
CASSLHNPGETQYF
>TRBV6-5|TRBJ2-1
CASSYRGQGEQFF
>TRBV7-2|TRBJ2-2
CASSPRGGGKITGELFF